This T cell receptor (beta chain) was found in a study of response to subunit inactivated influenza vaccine. Germline values: CDR1 MDHEN, CDR2 SYDVKM. The CDR3 extends over 15 amino acids. Trimming stripped 1 base from V and 2 bases from J, with 10 bases between. Each CDR3 protein gets one entry after TCRdb re-called the RT-PCR reads with MiXCR. The data show about 570,000 distinct CDR3 sequences, with over 9% seen just once and more than 9.5% held by the top ten. The sample also formed part of further work on T cells expressing NK-cell markers. This second study says: The TCR beta cDNA came from 5'RACE template switching with UMIs. Sorted CD3+CD56+NKG2C+, CD3+CD56+NKG2C- and CD3+CD56-NKG2C+ T cells provided the TCR beta repertoires.

The chain recombines TRBV28 with TRBJ2-3; TRBD2 is a possible D gene (5 bases). The sample consisted of PBMCs from blood, taken on the day of vaccination. The sequence was collected from a man aged 50 to 59 who received an inactivated influenza vaccine. In DNA form, the CDR3 reads TGTGCCAGCAGTTTATCCGGACTGCACACAGATACGCAGTATTTT. It translates to CASSLSGLHTDTQYF.